Below, one T cell receptor (beta chain) is given with its context. The source of the sample is a study of blood T cells in healthy people across ages. PCR was performed a second time for about 6 to 11 cycles using a sample-barcoded 5' primer and a J-beta primer mix. Through a template-switch adaptor with 12 random nucleotides, each cDNA molecule received a tag. Each single sample gave us at least 2.5 million CDR3-containing paired-end reads. In TCRdb, the 5' RACE reads were re-called with MiXCR into one record per CDR3 protein. The table has some 1.5 million distinct CDR3 sequences, approximately 43% seen once. The extraction recovered at least 5.5 micrograms of total RNA per sample. This CDR3 comprises 17 residues. Trimming removed 3 bases at V and 0 bases at J, with 15 bases between. Germline CDR1 is LNHNV and CDR2 is YYDKDF (reference sequence).

Sequenced: blood. The rearrangement joins TRBV15 to TRBJ2-1; D is unresolved. This clonotype was sampled from a woman aged 18-29 years in good health. The CDR3 region has the DNA TGTGCCACCAGCAGTGATAGGTCTCGACTCTCCTACAATGAGCAGTTCTTC. Its protein is CATSSDRSRLSYNEQFF.